Listed below are T cell receptor beta chains from one sample, sequenced in a study of Graves' ophthalmopathy and Graves' hyperthyroidism. Using its own MiXCR run on the multiplex PCR reads, TCRdb lists one record per CDR3 protein. The sample comprises around 1.1 million distinct CDR3 sequences, about two fifths of which are singletons, and roughly 10% rests with the top ten. Material: peripheral blood or thyroid tissue (not recorded which). The receptors come from an adult man with Graves' hyperthyroidism. CDR3s include the opening cysteine and the closing phenylalanine or tryptophan.

14 | TRBJ1-5 | TRBV10-3 | CAISGQGAKNSQHF
14 | TRBJ1-5 | TRBV11-2 | CASSDGTGFGTQHF
16 | TRBJ1-6 | TRBV7-9 | CASSSPHGGISSPLHF
14 | TRBJ2-7 | TRBV7-9 | CASSSSGVPYEQYF
13 | TRBJ2-2 | TRBV7-3 | CASSLSAAGELFF
13 | TRBJ1-6 | TRBV6-5 | CASGTTGFSPLHF
12 | TRBJ2-7 | TRBV2 | CASSGGEYEQYF
14 | TRBJ1-1 | TRBV9 | CASSGGGLDTEAFF
16 | TRBJ2-2 | TRBV5-1 | CASSLMGIANTGELFF
14 | TRBJ1-1 | TRBV6-5 | CASSLTPSSAGAFF
18 | TRBJ1-5 | TRBV5-1 | CASSFRRIQGLHPQPQHF
13 | TRBJ1-2 | TRBV2 | CASSTDRVSGHTF
14 | TRBJ1-2 | TRBV4-1 | CASSQDPRRRGYTF
14 | TRBJ1-2 | TRBV4-3 | CASSQDFGEDAYTF
15 | TRBJ2-7 | TRBV7-8 | CASSLIGTGSYEQYF
13 | TRBJ1-1 | TRBV12-3/TRBV12-4 | CATNRGGSTEAFF
16 | TRBJ1-4 | TRBV5-1 | CASSSSGQPTNEKLFF
12 | TRBJ1-5 | TRBV10-3 | CAISAGGQPQHF
16 | TRBJ2-6 | TRBV5-8 | CASSSAGYSGANVLTF
14 | TRBJ2-7 | TRBV7-2 | CASSPGRRAYEQYF
15 | TRBJ1-1 | TRBV20-1 | CSARKGRTVNTEAFF
12 | TRBJ1-2 | TRBV2 | CASSESAILGFF
14 | TRBJ2-7 | TRBV6-6 | CASSRGTSSYEQYF
16 | TRBJ1-1 | TRBV29-1 | CSVGSGTGAQSSEAFF
13 | TRBJ2-5 | TRBV20-1 | CSARDPVGETQYF
13 | TRBJ1-2 | TRBV19 | CASSSSGGYGYTF
11 | TRBJ1-2 | TRBV20-1 | CSAFSADGYTF
18 | TRBJ2-5 | TRBV7-9 | CASSTQPGGSGDQETQYF
13 | TRBJ2-5 | TRBV4-3 | CASSDQGVRTQYF
18 | TRBJ2-5 | TRBV14 | CASSQEAGGTGYQETQYF
13 | TRBJ1-4 | TRBV5-1 | CASQRDRGGKLFF
12 | TRBJ2-5 | TRBV7-9 | CASTAARGAQYF
13 | TRBJ1-1 | TRBV19 | CASRENSNTEAFF
15 | TRBJ1-2 | TRBV5-5 | CASSLAGQINYGYTF
15 | TRBJ1-2 | TRBV5-1 | CASSSGRGGEYGYTF
15 | TRBJ1-1 | TRBV7-9 | CASSLGDIWVTEAFF
15 | TRBJ2-7 | TRBV19 | CASSRLAGTMGEQYF
15 | TRBJ2-5 | TRBV7-8 | CASSQDGTHEETQYF
14 | TRBJ2-7 | TRBV7-2 | CASSLQIAVNEQYF
16 | TRBJ1-5 | TRBV19 | CASSATGFLGNQPQHF
14 | TRBJ1-2 | TRBV11-2 | CASGPKDRGFGYTF